A single sample is the source of the 15 T cell receptor beta chains below, sequenced in a study of blood T cell repertoires in COVID-19. Sequenced by immunoSEQ multiplex PCR; TCRdb stores in-frame clones only, minus some. Found here are approximately 450,000 clones, around 88% of them singletons; the top ten hold 4.3%. Specimen: peripheral blood. These receptor sequences come from a woman in her twenties or thirties with acute or convalescent COVID-19.

The chain uses TRBV28 and TRBJ1-1, with 8 positions matching TRBD1. The CDR3 contains 15 residues. V shed 5 bases, J shed 4 bases, and the junction held 9 bases outside the gene matches. Looked up from germline, CDR1 is MDHEN and CDR2 is SYDVKM. The CDR3 DNA reads TGTGCCAGCAGTCAGACAGGGGCGCGGGCCACTGAAGCTTTCTTT. Protein sequence: CASSQTGARATEAFF.

A note on this clone: A much larger clone is a single base away; this may be a read error. The chain carries TRBV7-9 and TRBJ1-3; the D is unclear. The germline V gene encodes CDR1 SEHNR and CDR2 FQNEAQ (reference sequence). V was clipped by 4 bases and J by 4 bases, with 5 bases between them. The CDR3 loop spans 12 amino acids. CDR3 DNA sequence: TGTGCCAGCAGCTCCGGGGGAAACACCATATATTTT. This codes for CASSSGGNTIYF.

The chain joins TRBV29-1 to TRBJ2-1; TRBD2 might be the D (5 bases). Trimming took off 3 bases at V and 2 bases at J, with 11 bases between the two ends. The V gene's germline CDR1 is SQVTM and CDR2 ANQGSEA. This CDR3 is built from 14 residues. This CDR3 is CSVERRIAYNEQFF. For the CDR3, the DNA is TGCAGCGTTGAGCGGAGGATCGCCTACAATGAGCAGTTCTTC.

About this clone: Because it lacks the conserved phenylalanine or tryptophan at the end, this CDR3 is likely a read error. The DNA is left out, because the CDR3 cannot be placed on it with certainty; the CDR3 is given as TCRdb lists it. The chain is built from TRBV30 and TRBJ1-1; the table's D gene call, TRBD1, was not cross checked with the DNA. Per germline, CDR1 GTSNPN and CDR2 SVGIG (reference sequence). The CDR3 contains 12 residues when both ends are counted. This chain's CDR3 is CAWSPGQDLLRL.

Regarding this clone: At the DNA level, this CDR3 is encoded by other sequences in the same sample as well. This chain joins TRBV6-5 and TRBJ1-2; 7 bases line up with TRBD1. The J segment lost 3 bases and the V segment lost 6 bases, leaving 1 base of the junction unmatched. Germline CDR1 MNHEY, CDR2 SVGAGI. The length of the CDR3 is 12 residues. CDR3 loop: CASRTGDYGYTF. CDR3 sequence (DNA): TGTGCCAGCAGAACAGGGGACTATGGCTACACCTTC.

The chain combines TRBV28 with TRBJ2-1; 8 bases fit TRBD2. The junction had 6 bases not matched to a gene; V was cut back by 4 bases and J by 1 base. CDR3 length equals 16 residues. Germline V gives CDR1 MDHEN, CDR2 SYDVKM. The CDR3 DNA reads as TGTGCCAGCAGTTCCGGGGGGGCGGTGTCCTACAATGAGCAGTTCTTC. Its protein product is CASSSGGAVSYNEQFF.

The chain is built from TRBV6-5 and TRBJ2-3, with 10 bases lining up with TRBD2. CDR1 is MNHEY and CDR2 is SVGAGI in the germline V gene. This CDR3 is 15 amino acids long. J lost 4 bases, V lost 8 bases, and 9 bases had no gene match. Written as DNA, the CDR3 is TGTGCCAGCCGTTTAAGCGGGGGGGGATCAGATACGCAGTATTTT. Its translation: CASRLSGGGSDTQYF.

The chain joins TRBV7-3 to TRBJ2-1; TRBD2 agrees at 7 bases. This CDR3 has 15 amino acids. V was pared by 2 bases and J by 3 bases, with 4 bases of the junction left unmatched. Looked up from germline, CDR1 is SGHTA and CDR2 is FQGTGA. The CDR3 here is CASSLSWGGYNEQFF. Written as DNA, the CDR3 is TGTGCCAGCAGCTTATCGTGGGGGGGCTACAATGAGCAGTTCTTC.

J is TRBJ1-1 and V is TRBV5-1, with 9 bases fitting TRBD1. Losses at the gene ends were 0 bases for V and 5 bases for J; bases not matched to a gene: 5. The CDR3 contains 15 residues. Germline values: CDR1 SGHRS, CDR2 YFSETQ. CDR3 in DNA: TGCGCCAGCAGCTTGGCCATACAGGGGGCAACTGAAGCTTTCTTT. Its protein product is CASSLAIQGATEAFF.

Only one count was recorded for this clone. The rearrangement uses TRBV2 and TRBJ1-5; 9 nucleotides agree with TRBD1. CDR1 is SNHLY, CDR2 FYNNEI, per germline. The CDR3 runs to 15 residues. The V and J ends lost 4 bases and 4 bases, in that order; junction bases with no gene match: 5. This CDR3 reads CASSGGQGNNQPQHF. The CDR3 region has the DNA TGTGCCAGCAGTGGGGGACAGGGTAATAATCAGCCCCAGCATTTT.

This chain connects TRBV18 to TRBJ1-1; D call uncertain. The CDR3 loop spans 13 amino acids. Germline V lookup: CDR1 KGHSH, CDR2 LQKENI. V was clipped by 3 bases and J by 3 bases, with 8 bases between them. CDR3 in amino acids: CASSPARDTEAFF. CDR3 sequence (DNA): TGTGCCAGCTCACCTGCACGGGACACTGAAGCTTTCTTT.

V gene TRBV19 combines with J gene TRBJ1-4; TRBD1 is a possible D gene (6 bases). Trimming took off 5 bases at V and 3 bases at J, with 13 bases between the two ends. The CDR3 has 15 residues. Germline assignment: CDR1 LNHDA and CDR2 SQIVND (reference sequence). CDR3 amino acids: CASSPTGSSNEKLFF. CDR3 sequence (DNA): TGTGCCAGTAGTCCCACAGGGTCATCTAATGAAAAACTGTTTTTT.

The genes are TRBV5-1 and TRBJ2-3; 12 bases are a match to TRBD2. J lost 2 bases, V lost 2 bases, and 3 bases had no gene match. CDR1 and CDR2 (germline): SGHRS, YFSETQ. The CDR3 has 16 residues. The CDR3 loop reads CASSLTSGGITDTQYF. The CDR3 DNA follows: TGCGCCAGCAGCTTAACTAGCGGGGGGATCACAGATACGCAGTATTTT.

CDR3 sequence reads: CSVEGDRVGDGYTF. CDR3 coding DNA: TGCAGCGTTGAAGGCGACAGGGTTGGCGATGGCTACACCTTC. This rearrangement joins TRBV29-1 to TRBJ1-2, with 7 bases lining up with TRBD1. This CDR3 region has 14 residues. J was trimmed by 6 bases and V by 1 base; bases with no gene match: 8. Per the germline V gene, CDR1 is SQVTM and CDR2 is ANQGSEA.

This chain links TRBV3-1 (or the pseudogene TRBV3-2) with TRBJ2-1, with D possibly TRBD1 on 6 matching bases. The CDR3 covers 19 residues. Per germline, CDR1 LGHDT and CDR2 YNNKEL (reference sequence). The V and J ends lost 0 bases and 4 bases respectively, with 22 bases between them. CDR3 amino acids: CASSQDPIGRDNYYNEQFF. The CDR3 region has the DNA TGTGCCAGCAGCCAAGACCCAATTGGCCGGGACAACTATTACAATGAGCAGTTCTTC.